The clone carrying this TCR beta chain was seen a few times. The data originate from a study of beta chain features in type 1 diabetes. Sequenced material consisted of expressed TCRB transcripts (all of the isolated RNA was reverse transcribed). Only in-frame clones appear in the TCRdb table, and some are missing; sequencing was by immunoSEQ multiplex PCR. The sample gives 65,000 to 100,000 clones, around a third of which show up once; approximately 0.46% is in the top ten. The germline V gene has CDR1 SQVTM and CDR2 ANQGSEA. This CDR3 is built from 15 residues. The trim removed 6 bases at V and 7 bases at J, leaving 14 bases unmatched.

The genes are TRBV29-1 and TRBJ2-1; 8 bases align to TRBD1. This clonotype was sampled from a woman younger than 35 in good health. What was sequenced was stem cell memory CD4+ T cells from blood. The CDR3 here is CSVDGAGGAGNEQFF. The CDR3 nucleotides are TGCAGCGTCGATGGGGCAGGGGGCGCGGGGAATGAGCAGTTCTTC.